The T cell receptor beta chain described here comes from a study of a mutant IDH1 vaccine in newly diagnosed glioma (dated by TCRdb to the early 2020s). Broadly, across the study: Vaccination began 4-6 weeks after radiotherapy alone, or alongside temozolomide cycles in the chemotherapy-containing groups. Of the approximately 35 treated patients, 62.5% were male and 37.5% were female, and the mean age was approximately 40 years. Prior to enrollment, standard therapy consisting of radiotherapy alone, temozolomide alone, or radiochemotherapy with temozolomide had been administered to patients, with the combination being received by most patients. Visit V12 was the week-35 safety follow-up and visit V13 was the week-47 end of study. Peripheral blood samples were drawn at six visits, namely V03 (baseline), V05, V07, V10, V12 and V13. Longitudinal TCRB deep sequencing was performed for around 23 treated patients wherever samples were available for exploratory analyses. General findings and caveats noted by the study authors: It was noted by the authors that analyses of patient blood samples could not be reproduced owing to sample limitations. Vaccine-induced immune responses across multiple MHC alleles were detected in 93.3% of patients. Pseudoprogression seemed to be unrelated to changes in the top peripheral T cell clonotypes found by TCRB sequencing. Selection of PBMC samples for TCRB deep sequencing was based on availability.

Library method: the immunoSEQ multiplex PCR assay. Rearranged TCR beta chain sequences were amplified with the hsTCRB Kit following the manufacturer's protocol. TCRB libraries were sequenced on an Illumina MiSeq. Regarding the original processing steps: The proprietary platform of the kit vendor was used for demultiplexing, trimming and gene mapping. TCRdb took over this immuneACCESS table, retaining in-frame rearrangements with V and J assigned. Such tables are incomplete; in checked studies, under half of the missing clones stem from an unresolved V gene, and the remainder is unexplained. The V and J calls and the clone size are those of that table, but D and trimming were determined from the DNA. The sample profile shows about 64,000 clones; under 85% of them were found once. The ten largest clones represent roughly 5% of the sample. About this clone itself: The target of this receptor is not known. The record has no base qualities; no much larger clone is one base away.

This specimen's time point label, per the study, means: week 35, safety follow-up. Each vaccine dose was 300 ug of a 20-mer mutant IDH1 peptide in Montanide, given subcutaneously with topical imiquimod. Patients received eight vaccinations in weeks 1, 3, 5, 7, 11, 15, 19 and 23, corresponding to visits V03 through V10. Donors had newly diagnosed WHO grade 3 or 4 IDH1-mutant astrocytomas with loss of nuclear ATRX. The samples were drawn from NOA16, a multicentre, single-arm, open-label phase I trial in Germany that tested a mutant IDH1 peptide vaccine in humans for the first time. Genomic DNA for TCRB sequencing was extracted from EDTA blood using the DNeasy Blood and Tissue Kit. Including cysteine and phenylalanine, the CDR3 has 14 amino acids. Only the CDR3 DNA is retained, 42 bases long and in frame from the first base. Based on the germline V gene, the CDR1 and CDR2 sequences are MNHEY and SVGAGI. V was cut back by 2 bases and J by 0 bases, leaving a gap of 6 bases between them.

The TCR comes from a man between 45 and 60 years old with glioma. The chain is made from TRBV6-5 and TRBJ2-3; D gene: possibly TRBD2, on 5 matching bases. Sample: PBMCs, taken from a glioma patient whose treatment included an IDH1 peptide vaccine. The DNA sequence is given as TGTGCCAGCAGTTACGGACTGAGCACAGATACGCAGTATTTT. Translated, it reads CASSYGLSTDTQYF.